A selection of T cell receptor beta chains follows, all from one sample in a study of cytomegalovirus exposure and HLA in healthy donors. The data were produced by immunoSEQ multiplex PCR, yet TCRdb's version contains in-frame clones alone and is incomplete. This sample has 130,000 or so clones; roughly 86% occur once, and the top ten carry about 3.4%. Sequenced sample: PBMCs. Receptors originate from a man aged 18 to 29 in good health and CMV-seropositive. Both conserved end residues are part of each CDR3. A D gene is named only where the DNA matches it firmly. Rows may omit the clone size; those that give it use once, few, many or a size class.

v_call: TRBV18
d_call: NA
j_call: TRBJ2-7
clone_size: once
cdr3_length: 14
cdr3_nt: TGTGCCAGCTCGCCCGGGTCAGATACCTACGAGCAGTACTTC
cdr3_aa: CASSPGSDTYEQYF

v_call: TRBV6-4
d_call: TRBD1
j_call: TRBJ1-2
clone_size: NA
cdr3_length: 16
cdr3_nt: TGTGCCAGCAGTCCGACAGGGGAGGAAGCTAACTATGGCTACACCTTC
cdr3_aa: CASSPTGEEANYGYTF

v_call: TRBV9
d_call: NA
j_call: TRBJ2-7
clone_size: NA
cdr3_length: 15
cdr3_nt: TGTGCCAGCAGCCGAGACCCGGGGAGCTCCTACGAGCAGTACTTC
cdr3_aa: CASSRDPGSSYEQYF

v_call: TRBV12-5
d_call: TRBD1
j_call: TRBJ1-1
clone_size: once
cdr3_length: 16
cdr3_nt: TGTGCTAGTGGTTTGGTACTAGGACAGGGCGGAACTGAAGCTTTCTTT
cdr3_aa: CASGLVLGQGGTEAFF

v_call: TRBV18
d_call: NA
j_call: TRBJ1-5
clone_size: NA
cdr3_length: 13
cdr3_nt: TGTGCCAGCTCTTGGGGGGTGAGTCAGCCCCAGCATTTT
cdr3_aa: CASSWGVSQPQHF

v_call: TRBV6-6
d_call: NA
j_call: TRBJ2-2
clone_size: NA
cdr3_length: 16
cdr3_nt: TGTGCCAGCAGTTACGTGGTGGTGGGGGCCACCGGGGAGCTGTTTTTT
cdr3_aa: CASSYVVVGATGELFF

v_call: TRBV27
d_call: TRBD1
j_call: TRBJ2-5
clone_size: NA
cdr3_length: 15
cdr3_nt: TGTGCCAGCCGGAAGGGGGCGAGTTCCATGGAGACCCAGTACTTC
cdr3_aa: CASRKGASSMETQYF

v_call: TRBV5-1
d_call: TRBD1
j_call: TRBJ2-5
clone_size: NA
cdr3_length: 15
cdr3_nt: TGCGCCAGCAGCGTTAGCGGACAGGGATTGGAGACCCAGTACTTC
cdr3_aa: CASSVSGQGLETQYF

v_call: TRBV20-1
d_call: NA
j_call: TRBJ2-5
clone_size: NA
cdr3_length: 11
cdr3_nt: TGCAGTGCTGTTAGCATGGAGACCCAGTACTTC
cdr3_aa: CSAVSMETQYF

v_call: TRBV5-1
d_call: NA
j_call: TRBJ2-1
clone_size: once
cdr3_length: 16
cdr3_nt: TGCGCCAGCAGCTTGTCCGTAAGCAGCGGATACAATGAGCAGTTCTTC
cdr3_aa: CASSLSVSSGYNEQFF

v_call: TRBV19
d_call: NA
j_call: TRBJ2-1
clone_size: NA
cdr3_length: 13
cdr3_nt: TGTGCCAGTAGTCCCGGGGGAGCTAGTGAGCAGTTCTTC
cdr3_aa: CASSPGGASEQFF

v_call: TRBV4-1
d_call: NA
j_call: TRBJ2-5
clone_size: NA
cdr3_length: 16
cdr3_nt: TGCGCCAGCAGCCCACGCCCAGGACAAGACCAAGAGACCCAGTACTTC
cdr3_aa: CASSPRPGQDQETQYF

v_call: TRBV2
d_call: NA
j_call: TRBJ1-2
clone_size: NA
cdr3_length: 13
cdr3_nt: TGTGCCAGCAGTGCTACAGGGTACAATGGCTACACCTTC
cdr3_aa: CASSATGYNGYTF

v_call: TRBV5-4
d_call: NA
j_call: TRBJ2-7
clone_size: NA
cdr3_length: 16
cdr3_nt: TGTGCCAGCGCACTCCGGCAGGGGCAGGGGACCTACGAGCAGTACTTC
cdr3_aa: CASALRQGQGTYEQYF

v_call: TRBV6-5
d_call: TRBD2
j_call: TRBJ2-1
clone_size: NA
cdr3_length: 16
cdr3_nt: TGTGCCAGCAGTTACTCAGGCGGGAGCTCCTACAATGAGCAGTTCTTC
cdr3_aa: CASSYSGGSSYNEQFF

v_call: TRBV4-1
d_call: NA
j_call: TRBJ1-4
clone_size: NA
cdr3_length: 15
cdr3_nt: TGCGCCAGCAGCCGGGGCCCCCCGACTAATGAAAAACTGTTTTTT
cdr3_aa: CASSRGPPTNEKLFF

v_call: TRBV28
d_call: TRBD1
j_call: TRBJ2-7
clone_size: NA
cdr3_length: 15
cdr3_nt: TGTGCCAGCAGTTTACCCGGGACAGGGGGCGGCGAGCAGTACTTC
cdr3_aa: CASSLPGTGGGEQYF

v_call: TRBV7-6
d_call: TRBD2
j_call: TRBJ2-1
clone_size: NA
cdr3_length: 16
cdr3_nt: TGTGCCAGCAGCTTGCCGGGGGGAACCTCCTACAATGAGCAGTTCTTC
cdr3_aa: CASSLPGGTSYNEQFF

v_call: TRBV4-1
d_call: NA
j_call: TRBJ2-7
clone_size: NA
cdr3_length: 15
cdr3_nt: TGCGCCAGCACCGTTAATACGGGACATTCCTACGAGCAGTACTTC
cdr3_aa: CASTVNTGHSYEQYF

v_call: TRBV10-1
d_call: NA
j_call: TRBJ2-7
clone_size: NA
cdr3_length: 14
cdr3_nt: TGCGCCAGCAGTGAGTCCCGGGACACCTACGAGCAGTACTTC
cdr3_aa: CASSESRDTYEQYF

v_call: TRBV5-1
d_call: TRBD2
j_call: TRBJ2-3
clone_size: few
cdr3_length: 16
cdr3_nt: TGCGCCAGCAGCTTGGGACTAGCGGCTAGCACAGATACGCAGTATTTT
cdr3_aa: CASSLGLAASTDTQYF

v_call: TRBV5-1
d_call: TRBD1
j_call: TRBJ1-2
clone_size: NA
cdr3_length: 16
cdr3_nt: TGCGCCAGCAGCTTGGCTGGGACAGGAGCTAACTATGGCTACACCTTC
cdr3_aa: CASSLAGTGANYGYTF

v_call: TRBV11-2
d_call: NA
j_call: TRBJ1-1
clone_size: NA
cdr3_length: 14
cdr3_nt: TGTGCCAGCAGCGATGGACAAATGAACACTGAAGCTTTCTTT
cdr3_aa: CASSDGQMNTEAFF

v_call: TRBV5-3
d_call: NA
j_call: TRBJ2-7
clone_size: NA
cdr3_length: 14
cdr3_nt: TGTGCCAGAAGTAACGACAGGAGAAAGTACGAGCAGTACTTC
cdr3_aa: CARSNDRRKYEQYF

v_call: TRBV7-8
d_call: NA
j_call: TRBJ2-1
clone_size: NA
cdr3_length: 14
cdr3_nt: TGTGCCAGCAGCGTACAGGTTTCCTACAATGAGCAGTTCTTC
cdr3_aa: CASSVQVSYNEQFF

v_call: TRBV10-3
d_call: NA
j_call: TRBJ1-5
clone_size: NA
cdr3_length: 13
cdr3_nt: TGTGCCATCAGTGAGCAGACTTATCAGCCCCAGCATTTT
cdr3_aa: CAISEQTYQPQHF

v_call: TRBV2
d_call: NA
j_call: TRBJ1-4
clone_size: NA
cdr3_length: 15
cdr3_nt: TGTGCCAGCAAGAGACAGGATCATCTTAATGAAAAACTGTTTTTT
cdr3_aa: CASKRQDHLNEKLFF

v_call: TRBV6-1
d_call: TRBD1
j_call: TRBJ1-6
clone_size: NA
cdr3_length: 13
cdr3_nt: TGTGCCAGGCGACAGGGGCCTGGTTCACCCCTCCACTTT
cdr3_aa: CARRQGPGSPLHF

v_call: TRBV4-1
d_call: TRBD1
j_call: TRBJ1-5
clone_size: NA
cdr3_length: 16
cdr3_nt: TGCGCCAGCAGCCAAGAGCGACAGGGTAGCAATCAGCCCCAGCATTTT
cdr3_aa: CASSQERQGSNQPQHF

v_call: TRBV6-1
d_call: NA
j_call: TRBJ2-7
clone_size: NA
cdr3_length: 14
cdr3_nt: TGTGCCAGCAGTGACAGCACTAGCTCCTACGAGCAGTACTTC
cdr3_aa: CASSDSTSSYEQYF

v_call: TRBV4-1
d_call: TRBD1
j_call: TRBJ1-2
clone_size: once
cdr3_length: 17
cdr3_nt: TGCGCCAGCAGCCAGCCCTGGACAGGGTCAAAAAACTATGGCTACACCTTC
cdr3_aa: CASSQPWTGSKNYGYTF

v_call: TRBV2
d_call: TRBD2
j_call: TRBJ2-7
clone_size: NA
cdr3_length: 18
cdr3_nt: TGTGCCAGCAGTCCAGGGACTAGCGGGCTTGGACGCCTCTACGAGCAGTACTTC
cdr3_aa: CASSPGTSGLGRLYEQYF

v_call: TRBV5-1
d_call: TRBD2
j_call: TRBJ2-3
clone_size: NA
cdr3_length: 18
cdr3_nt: TGCGCCAGCAGCTTGGCCCAGCGGGAGGGATATGTCACAGATACGCAGTATTTT
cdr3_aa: CASSLAQREGYVTDTQYF

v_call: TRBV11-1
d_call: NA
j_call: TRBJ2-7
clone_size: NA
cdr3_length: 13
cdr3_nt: TGTGCCAGCAGCTCCGGGACTTTTTACGAGCAGTACTTC
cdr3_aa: CASSSGTFYEQYF

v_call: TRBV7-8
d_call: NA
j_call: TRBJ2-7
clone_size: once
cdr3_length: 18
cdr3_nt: TGTGCCAGCAGCTTAGCTCCCTTTCCTACGGCGGGCGCCTACGAGCAGTACTTC
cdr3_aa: CASSLAPFPTAGAYEQYF

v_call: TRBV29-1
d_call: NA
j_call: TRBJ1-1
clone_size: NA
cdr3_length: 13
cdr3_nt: TGCAGCCCGCGGGCAGTAGAGAACACTGAAGCTTTCTTT
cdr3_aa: CSPRAVENTEAFF

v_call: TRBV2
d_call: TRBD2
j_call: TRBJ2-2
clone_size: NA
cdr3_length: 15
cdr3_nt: TGTGCCTGGGGACTAGCGGGAGTGGATACCGGGGAGCTGTTTTTT
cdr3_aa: CAWGLAGVDTGELFF

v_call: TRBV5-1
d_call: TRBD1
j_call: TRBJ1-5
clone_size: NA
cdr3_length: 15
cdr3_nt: TGCGCCAGCAGCACAGGGGGCTATAGCAATCAGCCCCAGCATTTT
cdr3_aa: CASSTGGYSNQPQHF

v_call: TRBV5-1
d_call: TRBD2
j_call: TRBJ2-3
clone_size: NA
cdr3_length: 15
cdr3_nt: TGCGCCAGCAGCAATCTAGCGGGAGGCACAGATACGCAGTATTTT
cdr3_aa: CASSNLAGGTDTQYF

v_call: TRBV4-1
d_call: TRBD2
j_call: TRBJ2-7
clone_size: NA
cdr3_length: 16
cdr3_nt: TGCGCCAGCAGCCAGGACCAAAAGGCGGGAGGCTACGAGCAGTACTTC
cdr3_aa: CASSQDQKAGGYEQYF

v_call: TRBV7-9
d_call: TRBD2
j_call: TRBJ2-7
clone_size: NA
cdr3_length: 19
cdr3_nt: TGTTCCAGCAGCCCCCCGCCGTGGGGTAGCGGGAGGGCCTCCTACGAGCAGTACTTC
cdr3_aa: CSSSPPPWGSGRASYEQYF

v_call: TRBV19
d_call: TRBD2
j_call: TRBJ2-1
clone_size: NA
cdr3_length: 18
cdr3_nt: TGTGCCAGTAGCCCCAACTCGGGACTAGCGGGACCCTACAATGAGCAGTTCTTC
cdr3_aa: CASSPNSGLAGPYNEQFF

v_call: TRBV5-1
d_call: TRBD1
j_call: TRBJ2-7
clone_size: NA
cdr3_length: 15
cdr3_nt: TGCGCCAGCAGCCAGCGGACAGGGTCTCTCCGCGAGCAGTACTTC
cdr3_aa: CASSQRTGSLREQYF

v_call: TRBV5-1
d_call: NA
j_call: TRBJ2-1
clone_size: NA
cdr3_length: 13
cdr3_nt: TGCGCCAGCAGCTTGGTGGTTTACGGTGAGCAGTTCTTC
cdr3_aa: CASSLVVYGEQFF

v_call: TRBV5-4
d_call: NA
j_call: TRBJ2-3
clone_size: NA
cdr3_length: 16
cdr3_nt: TGTGCCAGCAGCTTATCCCCAGATAGCCTCACAGATACGCAGTATTTT
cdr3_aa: CASSLSPDSLTDTQYF

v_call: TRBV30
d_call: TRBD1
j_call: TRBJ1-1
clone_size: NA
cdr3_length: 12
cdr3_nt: TGTGCCTGGAGTGTAGGGACAGGTGAAGCTTTCTTT
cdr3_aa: CAWSVGTGEAFF

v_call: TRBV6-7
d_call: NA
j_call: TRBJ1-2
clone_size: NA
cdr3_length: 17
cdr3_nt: TGTGCCAGCAGTCTACCGCTTAACACTCGTCAAGAGGGAGGCTACACCTTC
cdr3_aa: CASSLPLNTRQEGGYTF

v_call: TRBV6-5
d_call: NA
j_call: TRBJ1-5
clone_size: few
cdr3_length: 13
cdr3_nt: TGTGCCAGCAGTTCCAACTTTGCTCAGCCCCAGCATTTT
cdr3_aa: CASSSNFAQPQHF

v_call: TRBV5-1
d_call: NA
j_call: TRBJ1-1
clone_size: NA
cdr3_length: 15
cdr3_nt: TGCGCCAGCAGCTTGGATTCAACAGGAGATACTGAAGCTTTCTTT
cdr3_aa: CASSLDSTGDTEAFF

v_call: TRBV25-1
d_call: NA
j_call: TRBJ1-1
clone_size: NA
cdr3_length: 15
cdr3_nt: TGTGCCAGCAGACACGCCGGCAGGGCGAACACTGAAGCTTTCTTT
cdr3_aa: CASRHAGRANTEAFF

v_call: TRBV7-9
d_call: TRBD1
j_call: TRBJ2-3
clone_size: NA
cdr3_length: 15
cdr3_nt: TGTGCCAGCAGCTTAGAGGGACAGGGCAGAGATACGCAGTATTTT
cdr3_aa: CASSLEGQGRDTQYF

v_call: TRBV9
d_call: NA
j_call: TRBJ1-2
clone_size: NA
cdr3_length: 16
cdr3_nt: TGTGCCAGCGGAGGGGGGGATTTTTTGAGGAACTATGGCTACACCTTC
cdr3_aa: CASGGGDFLRNYGYTF

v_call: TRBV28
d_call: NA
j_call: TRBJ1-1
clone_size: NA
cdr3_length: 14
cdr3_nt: TGTGCCAGCAGTTTGTCTGGGGGCGGCACTGAAGCTTTCTTT
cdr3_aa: CASSLSGGGTEAFF

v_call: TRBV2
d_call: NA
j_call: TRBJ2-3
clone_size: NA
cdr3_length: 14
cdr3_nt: TGTGCCAGCAGTGAACTAGCCGGCACAGATACGCAGTATTTT
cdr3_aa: CASSELAGTDTQYF

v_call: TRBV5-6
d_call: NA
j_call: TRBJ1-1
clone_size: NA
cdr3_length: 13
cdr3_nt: TGTGCCAGCTCGGGATATCTGAACACTGAAGCTTTCTTT
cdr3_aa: CASSGYLNTEAFF

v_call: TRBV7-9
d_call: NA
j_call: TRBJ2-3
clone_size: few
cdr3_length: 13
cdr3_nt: TGTGCCAGCAGCTTATACAGGGAGGATACGCAGTATTTT
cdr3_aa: CASSLYREDTQYF